This is a list of T cell receptor beta chains from one sample in a study of blood T cell repertoires in COVID-19. This table comes from immunoSEQ multiplex PCR, and its TCRdb copy is limited to in-frame clones, with some not included. In the table there are about 210,000 clones, around 89% of which are singletons. The sample comprised peripheral blood. These receptors all come from a man in his sixties or seventies with acute or convalescent COVID-19. Each CDR3 is given with its conserved first and last residue. Each record gives: clone size, J gene, V gene, CDR3 length, CDR3 protein. Where a row states a size, it is once, few, many or the class of an expanded clone; other rows omit it.

. TRBJ2-3 TRBV11-2 15 CASSLGTPSTDTQYF
once TRBJ2-7 TRBV6-5 14 CASRRVTSSYEQYF
. TRBJ2-7 TRBV19 14 CASTPSGRFYEQYF
once TRBJ2-3 TRBV5-1 15 CASSAGQGLRDTQYF
. TRBJ2-5 TRBV6-5 15 CASSRTSGTQETQYF
. TRBJ2-3 TRBV7-3 15 CASSSSGGSADTQYF
. TRBJ2-1 TRBV3-1/TRBV3-2 16 CASSHRGRLLYNEQFF
. TRBJ1-1 TRBV4-3 13 CASSRTVNTEAFF
. TRBJ1-1 TRBV7-9 12 CASSFHYTEAFF
. TRBJ2-6 TRBV9 15 CASSGIPTGANVLTF
. TRBJ2-7 TRBV21-1 15 CASTYYIGTGYEQYF
once TRBJ1-4 TRBV7-9 15 CASSIAQGVGGKLFF
few TRBJ1-2 TRBV9 15 CASTPSDTLFYGYTF
. TRBJ2-5 TRBV15 16 CATSRDLAGVGETQYF
. TRBJ1-1 TRBV18 15 CASSPGRLMNTEAFF